The 5 T cell receptor beta chains in this list originate from one sample, sequenced in a study of T cell clonotyping in hematopoietic cell transplantation. TCRdb keeps only in-frame clones here, not all; method: immunoSEQ multiplex PCR. The sample carries approximately 10,000 clones, 35% to 50% recorded once. Specimen: PBMCs, collected 30 days after allogeneic stem cell transplant. These TCRs come from a male patient aged 50 to 59 who had an allogeneic stem cell transplant from an unrelated donor, so the T cells may come from the graft donor. Some clones in this sample may be carry-over from other donors' samples.

This clone was observed a handful of times. The V call is TRBV29-1, the J call TRBJ1-5; perhaps TRBD1 as D (6 bases). V was clipped by 4 bases and J by 0 bases, with 10 bases between them. CDR1 and CDR2 (germline): SQVTM, ANQGSEA. The CDR3 extends over 14 amino acids. The DNA for the CDR3 is TGCAGCGTTGGGGGAGGGGGTAGCAATCAGCCCCAGCATTTT. It yields the protein CSVGGGGSNQPQHF.

This clone was seen a few times. This chain uses TRBV30 with TRBJ1-2; D ambiguous. With 0 bases removed from V and 8 bases from J, the gap between germline ends came to 7 bases. The CDR3 spans 11 residues. The V gene's germline CDR1 is GTSNPN and CDR2 SVGIG (reference sequence). CDR3: CAWSVQGGYTF. CDR3 in DNA: TGTGCCTGGAGTGTACAAGGAGGCTACACCTTC.

The sample holds a few counts of this clone. V is TRBV5-6 and J is TRBJ2-7; the D is unclear. This CDR3 spans 11 amino acids. Trimming shortened V by 2 bases and J by 3 bases, and 3 bases separated the two germline ends. CDR1 and CDR2 (germline): SGHDT, YYEEEE. In DNA form, the CDR3 reads TGTGCCAGCAGCTTTTACTACGAGCAGTACTTC. Protein product: CASSFYYEQYF.

As for this clone: A read error may produce the germline difference seen at one junction end. The chain couples TRBV4-2 to TRBJ2-7; TRBD1 or TRBD2 may be the D gene (5 bases each). Per the germline V gene, CDR1 is LGHNA and CDR2 is YNFKEQ. The CDR3 has 14 amino acids. The chain's CDR3 is CASSRGTGSYEQCF. In DNA, the CDR3 is TGTGCCAGCAGCCGTGGGACCGGATCCTACGAGCAGTGCTTC.

There are a few counts of this clone. The V gene is TRBV28, the J gene TRBJ1-4; no definite D call. Germline CDR1 is MDHEN and CDR2 is SYDVKM. The CDR3 length is 12 residues. Trimming took 3 bases from V and 5 from J, leaving 4 bases between them. The CDR3 loop is CASSLVNEKLFF. The CDR3 DNA reads as TGTGCCAGCAGTTTGGTCAATGAAAAACTGTTTTTT.